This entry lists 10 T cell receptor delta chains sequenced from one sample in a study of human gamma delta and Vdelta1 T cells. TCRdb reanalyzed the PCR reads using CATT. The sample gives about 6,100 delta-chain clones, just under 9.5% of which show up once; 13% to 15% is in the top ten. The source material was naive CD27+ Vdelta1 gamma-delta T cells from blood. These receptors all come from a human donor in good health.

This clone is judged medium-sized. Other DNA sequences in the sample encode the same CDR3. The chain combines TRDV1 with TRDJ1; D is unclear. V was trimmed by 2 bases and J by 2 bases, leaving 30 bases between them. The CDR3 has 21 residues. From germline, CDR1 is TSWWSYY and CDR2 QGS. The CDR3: CALGESRLYTGYRGGTDKLIF. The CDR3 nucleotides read TGTGCTCTTGGGGAATCCAGGTTATATACCGGCTACCGTGGAGGGACCGATAAACTCATCTTT.

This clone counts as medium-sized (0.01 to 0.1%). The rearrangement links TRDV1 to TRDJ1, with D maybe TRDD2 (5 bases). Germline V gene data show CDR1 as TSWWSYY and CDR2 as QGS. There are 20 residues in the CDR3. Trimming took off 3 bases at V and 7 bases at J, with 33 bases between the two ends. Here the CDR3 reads CALGEPRPVTYCPSCVKLIF. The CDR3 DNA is TGTGCTCTTGGGGAGCCTCGACCTGTCACCTACTGCCCATCTTGTGTTAAACTCATCTTT.

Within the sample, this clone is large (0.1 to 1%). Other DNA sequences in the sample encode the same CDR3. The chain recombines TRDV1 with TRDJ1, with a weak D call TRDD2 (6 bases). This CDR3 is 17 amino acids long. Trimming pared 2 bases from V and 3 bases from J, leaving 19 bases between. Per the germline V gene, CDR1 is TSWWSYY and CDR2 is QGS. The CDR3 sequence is CALGEAFQLKESDKLIF. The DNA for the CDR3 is TGTGCTCTTGGGGAAGCCTTCCAACTGAAGGAGTCCGATAAACTCATCTTT.

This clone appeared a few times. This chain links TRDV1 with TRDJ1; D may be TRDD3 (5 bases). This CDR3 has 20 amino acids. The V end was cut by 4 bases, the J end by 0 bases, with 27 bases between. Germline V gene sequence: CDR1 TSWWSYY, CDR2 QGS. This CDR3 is CALGANCGRGLRPYTDKLIF. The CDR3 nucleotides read TGTGCTCTTGGGGCCAACTGTGGTAGGGGGCTCCGACCCTACACCGATAAACTCATCTTT.

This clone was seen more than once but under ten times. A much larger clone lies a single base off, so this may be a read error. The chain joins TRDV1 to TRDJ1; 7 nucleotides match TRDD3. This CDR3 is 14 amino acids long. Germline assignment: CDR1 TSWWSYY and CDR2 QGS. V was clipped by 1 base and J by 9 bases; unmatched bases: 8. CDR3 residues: CALGERGGGAQLIF. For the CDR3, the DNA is TGTGCTCTTGGGGAACGGGGTGGGGGAGCTCAACTCATCTTT.

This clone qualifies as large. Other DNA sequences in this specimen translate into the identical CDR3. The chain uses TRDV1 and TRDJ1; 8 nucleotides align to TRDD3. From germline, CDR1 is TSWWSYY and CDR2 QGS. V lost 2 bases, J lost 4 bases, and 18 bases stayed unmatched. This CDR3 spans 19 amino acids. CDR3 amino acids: CALGETLRMRGISGDKLIF. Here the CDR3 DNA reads TGTGCTCTTGGGGAAACCCTTAGGATGAGGGGGATATCTGGCGATAAACTCATCTTT.

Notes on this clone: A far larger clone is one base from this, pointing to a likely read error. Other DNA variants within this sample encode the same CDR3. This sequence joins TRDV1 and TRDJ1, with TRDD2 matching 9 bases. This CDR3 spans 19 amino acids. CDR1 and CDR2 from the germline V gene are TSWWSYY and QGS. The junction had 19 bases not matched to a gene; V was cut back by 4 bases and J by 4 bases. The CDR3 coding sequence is TGTGCTCTTGGGGGCCTTCCTACACGTACCGGGGGATTAGGCGATAAACTCATCTTT. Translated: CALGGLPTRTGGLGDKLIF.

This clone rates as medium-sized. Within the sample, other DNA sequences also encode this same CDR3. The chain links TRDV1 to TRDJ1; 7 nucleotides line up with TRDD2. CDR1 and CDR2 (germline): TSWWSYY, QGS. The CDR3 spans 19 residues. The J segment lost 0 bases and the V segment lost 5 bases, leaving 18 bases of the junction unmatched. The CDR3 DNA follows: TGTGCTCTTGGGAACAGAATTCCCTTCCTTTTACTTTACACCGATAAACTCATCTTT. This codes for CALGNRIPFLLLYTDKLIF.

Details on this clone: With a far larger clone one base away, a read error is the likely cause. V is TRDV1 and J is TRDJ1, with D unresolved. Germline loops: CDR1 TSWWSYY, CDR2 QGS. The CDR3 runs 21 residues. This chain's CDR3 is CALGELSRRQGPLSFTDKPIF. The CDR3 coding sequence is TGTGCTCTTGGGGAACTGTCCAGAAGGCAAGGCCCATTGTCTTTCACCGATAAACCCATCTTT.

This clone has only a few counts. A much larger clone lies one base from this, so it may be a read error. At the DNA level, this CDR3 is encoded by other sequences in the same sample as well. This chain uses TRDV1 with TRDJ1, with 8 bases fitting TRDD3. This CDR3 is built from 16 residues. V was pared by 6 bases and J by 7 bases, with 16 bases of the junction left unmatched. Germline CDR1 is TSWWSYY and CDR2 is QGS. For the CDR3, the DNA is TGTGCTCTTGGTTCGGGATACGGGAAGGGGGTGAGTAAACTCATCTTT. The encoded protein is CALGSGYGKGVSKLIF.